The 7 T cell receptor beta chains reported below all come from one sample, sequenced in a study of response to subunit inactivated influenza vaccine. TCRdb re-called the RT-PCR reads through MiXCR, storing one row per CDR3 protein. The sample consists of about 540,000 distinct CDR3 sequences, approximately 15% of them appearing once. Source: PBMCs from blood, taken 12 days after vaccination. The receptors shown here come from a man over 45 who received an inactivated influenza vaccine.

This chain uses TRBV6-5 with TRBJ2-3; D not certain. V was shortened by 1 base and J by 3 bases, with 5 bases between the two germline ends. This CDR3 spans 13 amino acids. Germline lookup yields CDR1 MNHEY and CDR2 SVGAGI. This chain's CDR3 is CASSYFQTDTQYF. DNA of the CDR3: TGTGCCAGCAGTTACTTTCAGACAGATACGCAGTATTTT.

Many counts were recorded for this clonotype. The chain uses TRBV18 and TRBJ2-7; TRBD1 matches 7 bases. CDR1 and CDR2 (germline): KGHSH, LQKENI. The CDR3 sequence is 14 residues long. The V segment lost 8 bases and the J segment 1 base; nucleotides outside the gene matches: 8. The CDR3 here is CASSPRQGSYEQYF. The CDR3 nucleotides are TGTGCCAGCAGCCCCCGACAGGGATCCTACGAGCAGTACTTC.

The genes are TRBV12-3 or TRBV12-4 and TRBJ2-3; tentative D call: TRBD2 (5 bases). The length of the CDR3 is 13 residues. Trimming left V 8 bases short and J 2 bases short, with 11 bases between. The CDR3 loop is CASRGQNTDTQYF. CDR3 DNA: TGTGCCAGCCGAGGGCAGAACACAGATACGCAGTATTTT.

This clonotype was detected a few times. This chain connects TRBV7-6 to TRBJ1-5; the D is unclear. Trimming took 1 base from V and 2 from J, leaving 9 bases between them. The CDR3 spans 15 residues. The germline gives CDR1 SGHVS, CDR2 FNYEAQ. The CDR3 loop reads CASSLGPPGNQPQHF. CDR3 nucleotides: TGTGCCAGCAGCTTAGGCCCCCCTGGCAATCAGCCCCAGCATTTT.

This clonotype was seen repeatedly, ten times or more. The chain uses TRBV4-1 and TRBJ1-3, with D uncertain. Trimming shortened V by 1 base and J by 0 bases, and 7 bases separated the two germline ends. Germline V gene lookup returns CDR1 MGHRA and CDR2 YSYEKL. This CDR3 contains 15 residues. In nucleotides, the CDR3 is TGCGCCAGCAGCCAAGTTGGCGGCTCTGGAAACACCATATATTTT. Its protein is CASSQVGGSGNTIYF.

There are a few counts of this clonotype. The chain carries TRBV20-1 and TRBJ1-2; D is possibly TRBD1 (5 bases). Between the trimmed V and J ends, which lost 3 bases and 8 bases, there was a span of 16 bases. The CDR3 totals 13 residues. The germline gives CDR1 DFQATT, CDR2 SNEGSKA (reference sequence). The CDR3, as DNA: TGCAGTGCTAGCCCTGCCTCAGGGTGGGGCTACACCTTC. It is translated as CSASPASGWGYTF.

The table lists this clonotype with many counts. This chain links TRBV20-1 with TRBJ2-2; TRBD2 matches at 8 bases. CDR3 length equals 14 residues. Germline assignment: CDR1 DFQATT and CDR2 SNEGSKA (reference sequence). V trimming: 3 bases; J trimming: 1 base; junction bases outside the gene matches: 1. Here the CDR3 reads CSASTSGNTGELFF. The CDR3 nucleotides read TGCAGTGCTAGTACTAGCGGGAACACCGGGGAGCTGTTTTTT.